One and the same sample provided the 4 T cell receptor beta chains below, sequenced in a study of T cells after somatic rescue of genetic block. Assay used: immunoSEQ multiplex PCR; TCRdb lists only in-frame clones, some missing. The table lists 7,300 or so clones, 80% to 85% of them singletons. Sequencing used peripheral blood mononuclear cells (PBMCs). The receptors shown here come from a boy younger than 18.

The gene calls are TRBV28 and TRBJ2-5, with TRBD1 as a possible D gene (5 bases). Matching the DNA end better, TRBJ2-7 makes the J call doubtful. Looked up from germline, CDR1 is MDHEN and CDR2 is SYDVKM. This CDR3 is built from 16 residues. For the CDR3, the DNA is TGTGCCAGCAGTTTCTGGTGGGGCGGTTCCTACTACGAGCAGTACTTC. It specifies CASSFWWGGSYYEQYF.

J is TRBJ2-7 and V is TRBV5-1; no reliable D call. The length of the CDR3 is 14 residues. The V and J ends lost 2 bases and 0 bases respectively, with 9 bases between them. CDR1 SGHRS and CDR2 YFSETQ come from the germline V gene. The CDR3 loop reads CASSLRASSYEQYF. DNA of the CDR3: TGCGCCAGCAGCTTACGGGCCTCCTCCTACGAGCAGTACTTC. The whole variable domain, remainder taken from reference TRBV5-1 and TRBJ2-7, is KAGVTQTPRYLIKTRGQQVTLSCSPISGHRSVSWYQQTPGQGLQFLFEYFSETQRNKGNFPGRFSGRQFSNSRSEMNVSTLELGDSALYLCASSLRASSYEQYFGPGTRLTVT.

The V and J genes are TRBV5-4 and TRBJ1-3; maybe TRBD1 (6 bases). Germline CDR1 SGHNT, CDR2 YYREEE (reference sequence). CDR3 length: 14 residues. V lost 2 bases and J 5 bases, leaving 11 bases between the germline ends. CDR3 in amino acids: CASSLSGARNTIYF. The DNA for the CDR3 is TGTGCCAGCAGCTTATCGGGGGCAAGAAACACCATATATTTT.

The chain links TRBV9 to TRBJ2-1; TRBD2 agrees at 7 bases. The CDR3 extends over 15 amino acids. The germline CDR1 and CDR2 sequences are SGDLS and YYNGEE. The trim removed 2 bases at V and 2 bases at J, leaving 4 bases unmatched. CDR3 amino acids: CASSVGAGTYNEQFF. The CDR3 DNA reads as TGTGCCAGCAGCGTGGGAGCGGGGACCTACAATGAGCAGTTCTTC.